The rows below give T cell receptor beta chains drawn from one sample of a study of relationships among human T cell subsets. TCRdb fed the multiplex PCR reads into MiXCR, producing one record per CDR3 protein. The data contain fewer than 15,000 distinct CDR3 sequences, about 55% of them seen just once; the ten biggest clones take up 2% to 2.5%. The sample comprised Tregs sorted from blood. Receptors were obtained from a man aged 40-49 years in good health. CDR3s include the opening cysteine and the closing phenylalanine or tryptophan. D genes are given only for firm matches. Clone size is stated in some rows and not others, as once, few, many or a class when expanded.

cdr3_nt: TGTGCCAGCAGCTGGGACTGGGTGAATGAGCAGTTCTTC
cdr3_aa: CASSWDWVNEQFF
cdr3_length: 13
j_call: TRBJ2-1
v_call: TRBV5-5
clone_size: medium-sized
d_call: .

cdr3_nt: TGTGCCAGCAGTTTCGCCAGACTGAACTTGGGCTACACCTTC
cdr3_aa: CASSFARLNLGYTF
cdr3_length: 14
j_call: TRBJ1-2
v_call: TRBV12-3/TRBV12-4
clone_size: .
d_call: .

cdr3_nt: TGTGCCAGCAGCTTAGGGGACAGGCTTAACGAGCAGTACTTC
cdr3_aa: CASSLGDRLNEQYF
cdr3_length: 14
j_call: TRBJ2-7
v_call: TRBV11-2
clone_size: .
d_call: TRBD1

cdr3_nt: TGCCTGGTCCGAAAAGCCTTCACAGGGGACCATGGCTACACCTTC
cdr3_aa: CLVRKAFTGDHGYTF
cdr3_length: 15
j_call: TRBJ1-2
v_call: TRBV6-5
clone_size: .
d_call: TRBD1

cdr3_nt: TGTGCCAGCAGGCCCCCGGCCCAGGGGCCCGGGGAGACCCAGTACTTC
cdr3_aa: CASRPPAQGPGETQYF
cdr3_length: 16
j_call: TRBJ2-5
v_call: TRBV6-6
clone_size: .
d_call: .

cdr3_nt: TGTGCCAGCAGCTTAACCCCCGACTGCGAGCAGTACTTC
cdr3_aa: CASSLTPDCEQYF
cdr3_length: 13
j_call: TRBJ2-7
v_call: TRBV11-1
clone_size: .
d_call: .

cdr3_nt: TGCAGTGCTAGAGATATGGCTAATTCACCCCTCCACTTT
cdr3_aa: CSARDMANSPLHF
cdr3_length: 13
j_call: TRBJ1-6
v_call: TRBV20-1
clone_size: .
d_call: .

cdr3_nt: TGTGCCAGCAGCCGCGGCCTGGTCTACGAGCAGTACTTC
cdr3_aa: CASSRGLVYEQYF
cdr3_length: 13
j_call: TRBJ2-7
v_call: TRBV11-2
clone_size: .
d_call: .

cdr3_nt: TGTGCCAGCAGTCCCCCCAGCGGGGGGTACAATGAGCAGTTCTTC
cdr3_aa: CASSPPSGGYNEQFF
cdr3_length: 15
j_call: TRBJ2-1
v_call: TRBV12-3/TRBV12-4
clone_size: .
d_call: TRBD2

cdr3_nt: TGCAGCGTGGAACAGGGGGCCGACGAGCAGTACTTC
cdr3_aa: CSVEQGADEQYF
cdr3_length: 12
j_call: TRBJ2-7
v_call: TRBV29-1
clone_size: .
d_call: TRBD1

cdr3_nt: TGTGCCAGCAGCTTACAGACAGGAAGCACAGATACGCAGTATTTT
cdr3_aa: CASSLQTGSTDTQYF
cdr3_length: 15
j_call: TRBJ2-3
v_call: TRBV11-2
clone_size: .
d_call: .

cdr3_nt: TGTGCCAGCAGCCTAGGACAAGCCCCAGATACGCAGTATTTT
cdr3_aa: CASSLGQAPDTQYF
cdr3_length: 14
j_call: TRBJ2-3
v_call: TRBV11-2
clone_size: .
d_call: .

cdr3_nt: TGTGCCAGCAGCTTAGGGGTAGCCCCGCAAGAGACCCAGTACTTC
cdr3_aa: CASSLGVAPQETQYF
cdr3_length: 15
j_call: TRBJ2-5
v_call: TRBV7-9
clone_size: .
d_call: .

cdr3_nt: TGTGCCAGCAGCCTAAGGACAGTCTCCTACGAGCAGTACTTC
cdr3_aa: CASSLRTVSYEQYF
cdr3_length: 14
j_call: TRBJ2-7
v_call: TRBV11-2
clone_size: .
d_call: .

cdr3_nt: TGTGCCAGCAGCTTAGCGGGGACAGGGTTGCAGGAAGAGCAGTACTTC
cdr3_aa: CASSLAGTGLQEEQYF
cdr3_length: 16
j_call: TRBJ2-7
v_call: TRBV7-8
clone_size: .
d_call: TRBD1

cdr3_nt: TGCGCCAGCAGTGAGTCGGGTGGTCAAGAGACCCAGTACTTC
cdr3_aa: CASSESGGQETQYF
cdr3_length: 14
j_call: TRBJ2-5
v_call: TRBV10-1
clone_size: .
d_call: .

cdr3_nt: TGTGCCAGCAGCTTGGAACGTCACCGGGGGGAGACCCAGTACTTC
cdr3_aa: CASSLERHRGETQYF
cdr3_length: 15
j_call: TRBJ2-5
v_call: TRBV5-6
clone_size: .
d_call: .

cdr3_nt: TGTGCCAGCAGTCGGACCGGGACAGGGGGCAGGATTTACAATGAGCAGTTCTTC
cdr3_aa: CASSRTGTGGRIYNEQFF
cdr3_length: 18
j_call: TRBJ2-1
v_call: TRBV6-5
clone_size: few
d_call: TRBD1

cdr3_nt: TGTGCCAGCAGTGAAGCGCAGGAGACCCAGTACTTC
cdr3_aa: CASSEAQETQYF
cdr3_length: 12
j_call: TRBJ2-5
v_call: TRBV2
clone_size: .
d_call: .

cdr3_nt: TGCAGTGCTAAGGATGTCTACTTCCGCGAGACCCAGTACTTC
cdr3_aa: CSAKDVYFRETQYF
cdr3_length: 14
j_call: TRBJ2-5
v_call: TRBV20-1
clone_size: .
d_call: .

cdr3_nt: TGTGCCTGGAGTAGAGCGGGAGGTCACGAGCAGTACTTC
cdr3_aa: CAWSRAGGHEQYF
cdr3_length: 13
j_call: TRBJ2-7
v_call: TRBV30
clone_size: .
d_call: TRBD2

cdr3_nt: TGCGCCAGCAGCTTCGCAGATGACCGGAACATTCAGTACTTC
cdr3_aa: CASSFADDRNIQYF
cdr3_length: 14
j_call: TRBJ2-4
v_call: TRBV5-1
clone_size: .
d_call: .

cdr3_nt: TGCAGCGCCGCACAGGGGGCGAACACTGAAGCTTTCTTT
cdr3_aa: CSAAQGANTEAFF
cdr3_length: 13
j_call: TRBJ1-1
v_call: TRBV29-1
clone_size: .
d_call: TRBD1

cdr3_nt: TGTGCCAGCAGTATGAGGCTAGCGGGAGGTTGGGATGAGCAGTTCTTC
cdr3_aa: CASSMRLAGGWDEQFF
cdr3_length: 16
j_call: TRBJ2-1
v_call: TRBV28
clone_size: few
d_call: TRBD2

cdr3_nt: TGTGCCAGCAGTTCGGGCCGCTATGGCTACACCTTC
cdr3_aa: CASSSGRYGYTF
cdr3_length: 12
j_call: TRBJ1-2
v_call: TRBV27
clone_size: .
d_call: .

cdr3_nt: TGTGCCAGCAGTCTCGACTCCGATGAGCAGTTCTTC
cdr3_aa: CASSLDSDEQFF
cdr3_length: 12
j_call: TRBJ2-1
v_call: TRBV11-2
clone_size: few
d_call: .

cdr3_nt: TGCGCCAGCAGCCGCGAACCGGCGGGGGGCCCAGAGACCCAGTACTTC
cdr3_aa: CASSREPAGGPETQYF
cdr3_length: 16
j_call: TRBJ2-5
v_call: TRBV5-1
clone_size: few
d_call: TRBD2

cdr3_nt: TGCAGCGTTGTCGACCTAGCGACAGGGCGGGAGACCCAGTACTTC
cdr3_aa: CSVVDLATGRETQYF
cdr3_length: 15
j_call: TRBJ2-5
v_call: TRBV29-1
clone_size: medium-sized
d_call: .

cdr3_nt: TGTGCCACCAGTGATTTTCCCGGGACCTACAATGAGCAGTTCTTC
cdr3_aa: CATSDFPGTYNEQFF
cdr3_length: 15
j_call: TRBJ2-1
v_call: TRBV24-1
clone_size: .
d_call: .

cdr3_nt: TGTGCCAGCAGTGCAGACGGTTACGAGCAGTACTTC
cdr3_aa: CASSADGYEQYF
cdr3_length: 12
j_call: TRBJ2-7
v_call: TRBV27
clone_size: .
d_call: .

cdr3_nt: TGTGCCAGCAGCTTGGCCTCGATAGGGGGTACTGAAGCTTTCTTT
cdr3_aa: CASSLASIGGTEAFF
cdr3_length: 15
j_call: TRBJ1-1
v_call: TRBV5-8
clone_size: few
d_call: .

cdr3_nt: TGTGCCTGGAGTCTCCTTCCGATGGACACTGAAGCTTTCTTT
cdr3_aa: CAWSLLPMDTEAFF
cdr3_length: 14
j_call: TRBJ1-1
v_call: TRBV30
clone_size: .
d_call: .

cdr3_nt: TGTGCCAGCAGGTCCTGGGGAGGCTACACCTTC
cdr3_aa: CASRSWGGYTF
cdr3_length: 11
j_call: TRBJ1-2
v_call: TRBV28
clone_size: .
d_call: .

cdr3_nt: TGTGCCAGTACAGGCAGTCCCTCCCGGGATGGCAATCAGCCCCAGCATTTT
cdr3_aa: CASTGSPSRDGNQPQHF
cdr3_length: 17
j_call: TRBJ1-5
v_call: TRBV19
clone_size: .
d_call: .

cdr3_nt: TGTGCCGGCAGTTGGGGCCCGGGACAGGGGGCCTCGGGAAACATTCAGTACTTC
cdr3_aa: CAGSWGPGQGASGNIQYF
cdr3_length: 18
j_call: TRBJ2-4
v_call: TRBV6-6
clone_size: .
d_call: TRBD1

cdr3_nt: TGTGCCAGCACCCTTAGCGGGATGATCGCAGATACGCAGTATTTT
cdr3_aa: CASTLSGMIADTQYF
cdr3_length: 15
j_call: TRBJ2-3
v_call: TRBV12-3/TRBV12-4
clone_size: .
d_call: TRBD2

cdr3_nt: TGCAGCGTTCTGGGCAGGGGGCTGTATGGCTACACCTTC
cdr3_aa: CSVLGRGLYGYTF
cdr3_length: 13
j_call: TRBJ1-2
v_call: TRBV29-1
clone_size: .
d_call: TRBD1

cdr3_nt: TGTGCCAGCAGCCGAATCGAGGGGGCGCGGGGCAATCAGCCCCAGCATTTT
cdr3_aa: CASSRIEGARGNQPQHF
cdr3_length: 17
j_call: TRBJ1-5
v_call: TRBV11-2
clone_size: few
d_call: TRBD1

cdr3_nt: TGCAGTGCTATCGGCAGGGGAAGCGAGCAGTACTTC
cdr3_aa: CSAIGRGSEQYF
cdr3_length: 12
j_call: TRBJ2-7
v_call: TRBV20-1
clone_size: .
d_call: .

cdr3_nt: TGTGCCAGCTCAACACAGACAGCCGGGCAGTACTTC
cdr3_aa: CASSTQTAGQYF
cdr3_length: 12
j_call: TRBJ2-7
v_call: TRBV28
clone_size: .
d_call: .

cdr3_nt: TGCGCCAGCAGCCCAGGACAGGGGGCGAATACGCAGTATTTT
cdr3_aa: CASSPGQGANTQYF
cdr3_length: 14
j_call: TRBJ2-3
v_call: TRBV5-1
clone_size: .
d_call: TRBD1

cdr3_nt: TGTGCCAGCAGCCCGACAGATTACAATGAGCAGTTCTTC
cdr3_aa: CASSPTDYNEQFF
cdr3_length: 13
j_call: TRBJ2-1
v_call: TRBV12-3/TRBV12-4
clone_size: once
d_call: .

cdr3_nt: TGTGCCAGCAGCCGCCGAGGGGATGGAGACGAGCAGTACTTC
cdr3_aa: CASSRRGDGDEQYF
cdr3_length: 14
j_call: TRBJ2-7
v_call: TRBV11-2
clone_size: .
d_call: .

cdr3_nt: TGTGCCAGCAGTCCCCTCTTTTCGGGCGGGGCCAACGTCCTGACTTTC
cdr3_aa: CASSPLFSGGANVLTF
cdr3_length: 16
j_call: TRBJ2-6
v_call: TRBV28
clone_size: .
d_call: .

cdr3_nt: TGTGCCATCAGTGATGAGGGCAGGGGGCATGGTGGCTACACCTTC
cdr3_aa: CAISDEGRGHGGYTF
cdr3_length: 15
j_call: TRBJ1-2
v_call: TRBV10-3
clone_size: .
d_call: TRBD1

cdr3_nt: TGCGCCAGCAGCCCCGGGACAAGCTCCTACAATGAGCAGTTCTTC
cdr3_aa: CASSPGTSSYNEQFF
cdr3_length: 15
j_call: TRBJ2-1
v_call: TRBV5-1
clone_size: few
d_call: .

cdr3_nt: TGTGCCTGCAGCCAAGGGATCGGTGCATCCTACGAGCAGTACTTC
cdr3_aa: CACSQGIGASYEQYF
cdr3_length: 15
j_call: TRBJ2-7
v_call: TRBV14
clone_size: .
d_call: .

cdr3_nt: TGTGCCAGCAGCCCGGGACATCAAGAGACCCAGTACTTC
cdr3_aa: CASSPGHQETQYF
cdr3_length: 13
j_call: TRBJ2-5
v_call: TRBV9
clone_size: .
d_call: .

cdr3_nt: TGTGCCAGCAGCCTAGGAGGTAGCAATCAGCCCCAGCATTTT
cdr3_aa: CASSLGGSNQPQHF
cdr3_length: 14
j_call: TRBJ1-5
v_call: TRBV28
clone_size: few
d_call: .

cdr3_nt: TGCAGCGCCCAGACAGGGATCATAGATACGCAGTATTTT
cdr3_aa: CSAQTGIIDTQYF
cdr3_length: 13
j_call: TRBJ2-3
v_call: TRBV20-1
clone_size: .
d_call: TRBD1